Listed below are T cell receptor beta chains from one sample, sequenced in a study of beta chain features in type 1 diabetes. Profiled with immunoSEQ multiplex PCR; TCRdb holds only in-frame clones, not every one. The data contain about 660,000 clones, over 12% of them singletons. The sequenced sample consisted of naive CD4+ T cells from blood. These receptors were collected from a man between 18 and 29 years old with type 1 diabetes. CDR3s include the opening cysteine and the closing phenylalanine or tryptophan. A D gene is named only where the DNA matches it firmly. Where a row states a size, it is once, few, many or the class of an expanded clone; other rows omit it.

few | - | TRBJ1-5 | TRBV4-2 | CASSRGSNQPQHF | TGTGCCAGCAGCCGAGGGAGTAATCAGCCCCAGCATTTT
few | - | TRBJ2-2 | TRBV18 | CASSPQVQQSGELFF | TGTGCCAGCTCACCCCAGGTCCAACAGTCCGGGGAGCTGTTTTTT
- | - | TRBJ2-3 | TRBV28 | CASSKPGPRSQYF | TGTGCCAGCAGCAAACCAGGACCCCGCTCGCAGTATTTT
few | - | TRBJ2-5 | TRBV30 | CAWSRIQGGETQYF | TGTGCCTGGAGCCGAATCCAGGGGGGAGAGACCCAGTACTTC
few | - | TRBJ1-1 | TRBV4-1 | CASFNAEAFF | TGCGCCAGCTTTAACGCTGAAGCTTTCTTT
few | - | TRBJ2-2 | TRBV25-1 | CASSELVGLNTGELFF | TGTGCCAGCAGTGAATTAGTGGGATTGAACACCGGGGAGCTGTTTTTT
few | - | TRBJ2-1 | TRBV18 | CASSPLYTSYNEQFF | TGTGCCAGCTCACCACTTTACACCTCCTACAATGAGCAGTTCTTC
- | - | TRBJ1-1 | TRBV14 | CASSQGEWRVNTEAFF | TGTGCCAGCAGCCAAGGAGAATGGCGCGTGAACACTGAAGCTTTCTTT
- | - | TRBJ2-4 | TRBV7-8 | CASSLARVPGHDIQYF | TGTGCCAGCAGCTTAGCGAGAGTCCCAGGACATGACATTCAGTACTTC
- | TRBD1 | TRBJ2-5 | TRBV25-1 | CASTTSTGEETQYF | TGTGCCAGCACGACGAGTACAGGGGAAGAGACCCAGTACTTC
- | - | TRBJ2-1 | TRBV11-2 | CASSSEPGLLNVNQFF | TGTGCCAGCAGCTCAGAACCGGGACTCCTGAACGTTAACCAGTTCTTC
- | TRBD2 | TRBJ2-3 | TRBV11-2 | CATSYGGAGDTQYF | TGTGCCACCTCTTACGGGGGGGCCGGGGATACGCAGTATTTT
- | - | TRBJ2-3 | TRBV29-1 | CSVDQGITDTQYF | TGCAGCGTTGATCAGGGGATCACAGATACGCAGTATTTT
few | - | TRBJ1-5 | TRBV21-1 | CASSKVKGTGASNQPQHF | TGTGCCAGCAGCAAAGTCAAAGGGACAGGGGCTAGCAATCAGCCCCAGCATTTT
few | - | TRBJ1-1 | TRBV10-3 | CAISEILNTEAFF | TGTGCCATCAGTGAGATCCTGAACACTGAAGCTTTCTTT
few | - | TRBJ1-1 | TRBV4-3 | CASSQASGNTEAFF | TGCGCCAGCAGCCAAGCGTCCGGGAACACTGAAGCTTTCTTT
- | - | TRBJ2-7 | TRBV12-2 | CASRLALQGPGNYEQYF | TGTGCAAGTCGCTTAGCCCTACAGGGACCGGGAAACTACGAGCAGTACTTC